Described below is a single T cell receptor beta chain sequence and its context. In the authors' methods: Counts of nucleated cells, estimated from reference gene primer amplification, were obtained. Clones were sequenced by immunoSEQ multiplex PCR, and TCRdb holds only the in-frame ones, with some missing. V, J and clone size are taken as reported in that table, and D and trimming were inferred from the DNA itself. The table has approximately 150,000 clones, approximately 84% seen once; the top ten hold under 3.5%. This specimen comes from a study of blood T cell repertoires in COVID-19. About the research overall: Whether acute or convalescent, the COVID-19 samples came from the United States, Italy and Spain.

V was clipped by 0 bases and J by 2 bases, with 9 bases between them. The CDR3 extends over 15 amino acids. Germline-derived CDR1 and CDR2 are SGHNT and YENEEA. J is TRBJ2-3 and V is TRBV11-3; D might be TRBD1 (5 bases). This clonotype originated in a woman aged 80 or over with COVID-19, enrolled during active disease. The sample consisted of peripheral blood. The CDR3 sequence is CASSLDGAATDTQYF. For the CDR3, the DNA is TGTGCCAGCAGCTTAGATGGGGCAGCCACAGATACGCAGTATTTT. The whole variable domain, remainder taken from reference TRBV11-3 and TRBJ2-3, is EAGVVQSPRYKIIEKKQPVAFWCNPISGHNTLYWYLQNLGQGPELLIRYENEEAVDDSQLPKDRFSAERLKGVDSTLKIQPAELGDSAVYLCASSLDGAATDTQYFGPGTRLTVL.